This record covers a single T cell receptor beta chain. No antigen is known for it. The conserved final phenylalanine or tryptophan is absent from the CDR3, which likely points to a read error. Unique molecular identifiers featured in how the TCRbeta library was prepared. TCRdb reprocessed the PCR reads with MiXCR, giving one entry per CDR3 protein. The sample lists about 440,000 distinct CDR3 sequences; around two fifths were seen once. The data stem from a study of T-cell reconstitution after alpha-beta-depleted transplantation in children. Regarding the study as a whole: At day 60, the high TCRbeta diversity found in some patients originated from recipient T cells and thymic progenitors that had survived.

The input for sequencing was PBMCs, taken before TCRalphabeta/CD19-depleted stem cell transplant. This clonotype originated in a girl aged 2-10 years with aplastic anemia, due to receive a stem cell transplant.

The CDR3 DNA sequence: TGTGCCAGTAGTAAATTTAGCGGGAGGGCCCACAATGAGCAGTTCTCC. This encodes CASSKFSGRAHNEQFS. The J gene is TRBJ2-1, the V gene TRBV19, with TRBD2 identical over 11 bases. Germline V lookup: CDR1 LNHDA, CDR2 SQIVND (reference sequence). J lost 5 bases, V lost 4 bases, and 7 bases had no gene match. CDR3 size: 16 residues.